This T cell receptor beta chain was observed in a study of technical replicates of blood from a handful of donors. This clone was detected only once. TCRdb keeps only in-frame clones here, not all; method: immunoSEQ multiplex PCR. The sample has around 100,000 clones; about 94% are singletons. The sample consisted of T cells isolated from PBMCs. This sequence originates from a human donor in good health.

CDR3 DNA: TGTGCCTGTACACCAGGCGGCCTAGCGGGATATTCCGGGTTCTTC. This gives the protein CACTPGGLAGYSGFF. The rearrangement joins TRBV30 to TRBJ2-1; 9 bases match TRBD2. This CDR3 spans 15 amino acids. CDR1 is GTSNPN, CDR2 SVGIG, per germline (reference sequence). Germline trimming cut 6 bases from V and 15 bases from J; bases unmatched to any gene: 21.